The 29 T cell receptor beta chains reported below all come from one sample, sequenced in a study of blood T cells in healthy people across ages. A sample-barcoded 5' primer and a J-beta primer mix were used in a second PCR of roughly 6 to 11 cycles. TCRdb reprocessed the 5' RACE reads with MiXCR, giving one entry per CDR3 protein. The sample includes about 700,000 distinct CDR3 sequences, 32% seen only once; the top ten take 15%. Sequenced sample: blood. The receptors originated from a woman of 80 years or more in good health.

The chain links TRBV9 to TRBJ2-5, with TRBD2 identical over 8 bases. The CDR3 has 17 amino acids. Unmatched junction bases numbered 15, after V lost 3 bases and J lost 5 bases. Germline V gene sequence: CDR1 SGDLS, CDR2 YYNGEE. DNA of the CDR3: TGTGCCAGCAGCGCTCTGGGTAGCGGGGTGCTCGCGGAGACCCAGTACTTC. It specifies CASSALGSGVLAETQYF.

In this sample, this clonotype turned up a few times. V usage is TRBV9 and J usage is TRBJ1-1; the D gene is possibly TRBD1 (5 bases). Germline V CDR1 and CDR2: SGDLS, YYNGEE. This CDR3 is 15 amino acids long. Trimming cost V 3 bases and J 5 bases, with 17 bases left between them. This CDR3 reads CASSGRQLPGTEAFF. The CDR3 DNA reads as TGTGCCAGCAGCGGTCGACAGCTCCCGGGGACTGAAGCTTTCTTT. Full variable domain (outside the CDR3, taken from reference TRBV9 and TRBJ1-1): DSGVTQTPKHLITATGQRVTLRCSPRSGDLSVYWYQQSLDQGLQFLIQYYNGEERAKGNILERFSAQQFPDLHSELNLSSLELGDSALYFCASSGRQLPGTEAFFGQGTRLTVV.

This clonotype was found many times. The genes are TRBV4-3 and TRBJ1-2; D not certain. Germline CDR1 reads LGHNA; CDR2 reads YSLEER. The CDR3 is made up of 15 amino acids. Trimming stripped 0 bases from V and 8 bases from J, with 16 bases between. CDR3 coding DNA: TGCGCCAGCAGCCAAGATCTGGTGACTAAGTGGGGCTACACCTTC. Translated, it gives CASSQDLVTKWGYTF.

This clonotype showed up many times. The chain combines TRBV7-9 with TRBJ2-3; 11 bases match TRBD2. V lost 4 bases to trimming and J lost 4 bases; unmatched junction nucleotides: 10. The length of the CDR3 is 17 residues. Germline V CDR1 and CDR2: SEHNR, FQNEAQ (reference sequence). The CDR3 DNA reads TGTGCCAGCAGCTACTTAGCGGGGGGGCTTTCTCCAGATACGCAGTATTTT. Protein sequence: CASSYLAGGLSPDTQYF.

CDR3 in amino acids: CASSFISGTGYNEQFF. For the CDR3, the DNA is TGTGCCAGCAGTTTTATAAGCGGGACAGGGTACAATGAGCAGTTCTTC. This sequence joins TRBV27 and TRBJ2-1; 9 positions match TRBD1. The germline gives CDR1 MNHEY, CDR2 SMNVEV (reference sequence). V shed 3 bases, J shed 4 bases, and the junction held 7 bases outside the gene matches. The CDR3 has 16 residues.

The CDR3 DNA sequence: TGCAGCCTCATGGGGGGGAACACTGAAGCTTTCTTT. It translates to CSLMGGNTEAFF. The V and J genes are TRBV29-1 and TRBJ1-1; D is perhaps TRBD1 (5 bases). The CDR3 loop spans 12 amino acids. Looked up from germline, CDR1 is SQVTM and CDR2 is ANQGSEA. Trimming removed 8 bases from V and 1 base from J, with 11 bases in between.

This chain joins TRBV10-3 and TRBJ1-5; tentatively, D is TRBD1 (6 bases). This CDR3 is 14 amino acids long. Germline CDR1 is ENHRY and CDR2 is SYGVKD. V was shortened by 6 bases and J by 7 bases, with 16 bases between the two germline ends. CDR3 amino acids: CAISLTGFNQPQHF. The CDR3 coding sequence is TGTGCCATCAGCCTCACAGGGTTCAACCAGCCCCAGCATTTT.

In this sample, this clonotype turned up many times. This chain connects TRBV20-1 to TRBJ2-1; unclear D gene. Germline V gene sequence: CDR1 DFQATT, CDR2 SNEGSKA (reference sequence). This CDR3 has 12 residues. V lost 3 bases and J 8 bases, leaving 11 bases between the germline ends. CDR3 bases: TGCAGTGCTAGTGGGCAGCGCGATGAGCAGTTCTTC. This codes for CSASGQRDEQFF.

This clonotype has a handful of counts. The rearrangement uses TRBV28 and TRBJ1-2, with a possible D match to TRBD1 (5 bases). The CDR3 sequence is 14 residues long. Germline CDR1 reads MDHEN; CDR2 reads SYDVKM. Trimming left V 6 bases short and J 3 bases short, with 14 bases between. DNA of the CDR3: TGTGCCAGCAGAAGAACCGGGACGGACTATGGCTACACCTTC. Translated: CASRRTGTDYGYTF.

This clonotype was recorded at least ten times. V gene TRBV6-1 combines with J gene TRBJ2-3; D gene ambiguous. The germline V gene encodes CDR1 MNHNS and CDR2 SASEGT. This CDR3 has 13 amino acids. V was trimmed by 5 bases and J by 2 bases, leaving 8 bases between them. The DNA of the CDR3 is TGTGCCAGCAGTAGGAGCTACACAGATACGCAGTATTTT. This translates into CASSRSYTDTQYF.

In this sample, this clonotype turned up many times. The chain uses TRBV7-8 and TRBJ2-1; D is ambiguous. CDR3 length equals 11 residues. Germline CDR1 is SGHVS and CDR2 is FQNEAQ. With 5 bases removed from V and 13 bases from J, the gap between germline ends came to 12 bases. CDR3 sequence reads: CASSRGRGQFF. The DNA of the CDR3 is TGTGCCAGCAGCCGCGGACGTGGTCAGTTCTTC. The full variable domain, with the rest looked up from reference TRBV7-8 and TRBJ2-1, is GAGVSQSPRYKVAKRGQDVALRCDPISGHVSLFWYQQALGQGPEFLTYFQNEAQLDKSGLPSDRFFAERPEGSVSTLKIQRTQQEDSAVYLCASSRGRGQFFGPGTRLTVL.

There are a few counts of this clonotype. The genes are TRBV6-1 and TRBJ1-5; 12 nucleotides agree with TRBD1. Per germline, CDR1 MNHNS and CDR2 SASEGT. There are 14 residues in the CDR3. The junction had 3 bases not matched to a gene; V was cut back by 6 bases and J by 6 bases. As DNA, the CDR3 is TGTGCCAGCAGGCCGGGACAGGGGGCTCAGCCCCAGCATTTT. Protein: CASRPGQGAQPQHF.

This clonotype was counted a single time. Its ends do not fully match the called genes, so a read error is possible. V is TRBV6-5 and J is TRBJ1-2, with D uncertain. This CDR3 has 12 residues. The germline V gene has CDR1 MNHEY and CDR2 SVGAGI. The CDR3 coding sequence is TGTGCCGGCAGCTCTACTGGCTATGGCTACACCTTC. It translates to CAGSSTGYGYTF.

There are a few counts of this clonotype. V usage is TRBV7-9 and J usage is TRBJ2-5; 7 bases line up with TRBD2. Judging by the DNA end, TRBJ2-7 fits better; the J call may be wrong. Germline V gives CDR1 SEHNR, CDR2 FQNEAQ (reference sequence). The CDR3 has 14 residues. In DNA form, the CDR3 reads TGTGCCAGCAGCCCCGAGGGGCGGGGGAACGAGCAGTACTTC. Translated, it gives CASSPEGRGNEQYF.

This clonotype was found many times. The chain links TRBV7-2 to TRBJ1-1; 9 bases line up with TRBD1. J was trimmed by 0 bases and V by 3 bases; bases with no gene match: 17. CDR1 and CDR2 (germline): SGHTA, FQGNSA. The CDR3 is made up of 20 amino acids. For the CDR3, the DNA is TGTGCCAGCAGCTTTCCCCTAACAGGGGGCGAGGGAGGCATGAACACTGAAGCTTTCTTT. Amino acids: CASSFPLTGGEGGMNTEAFF.

This clonotype has more than one count but fewer than ten. The chain employs TRBV10-3 and TRBJ2-1, with TRBD2 matching over 7 bases. Germline loops: CDR1 ENHRY, CDR2 SYGVKD. Germline trimming cut 2 bases from V and 4 bases from J; bases unmatched to any gene: 8. The CDR3 totals 16 residues. The CDR3 loop reads CAISEGTTGDYNEQFF. The CDR3 DNA reads TGTGCCATCAGTGAGGGGACTACTGGGGATTACAATGAGCAGTTCTTC.

The chain carries TRBV7-2 and TRBJ1-3; 7 bases match TRBD1. J was trimmed by 0 bases and V by 6 bases; bases with no gene match: 5. CDR3 length equals 15 residues. CDR1 is SGHTA and CDR2 is FQGNSA in the germline V gene. This CDR3 reads CASRGDRASGNTIYF. CDR3 nucleotide sequence: TGTGCCAGCAGGGGAGACAGGGCCTCTGGAAACACCATATATTTT.

In its sample, this clonotype was seen many times. The chain uses TRBV6-2 or TRBV6-3 and TRBJ2-1; tentative D call: TRBD2 (5 bases). This CDR3 comprises 12 residues. Germline lookup yields CDR1 MNHEY and CDR2 SVGEGT. The V and J ends lost 6 bases and 11 bases respectively, with 14 bases between them. The CDR3 region has the DNA TGTGCCAGCAGCTTCACTAGGGCCCAGCAGTTCTTC. It is translated as CASSFTRAQQFF.

The chain joins TRBV5-6 to TRBJ1-1, with D perhaps TRBD1 (6 bases). Germline CDR1 SGHDT, CDR2 YYEEEE. Trimming stripped 1 base from V and 4 bases from J, with 14 bases between. The CDR3 runs 15 residues. The CDR3 loop reads CASSLRGIQGTEAFF. The CDR3 nucleotides are TGTGCCAGCAGCTTGAGGGGGATTCAGGGCACTGAAGCTTTCTTT.

This clonotype appeared many times. The rearrangement links TRBV29-1 to TRBJ2-1; a weak D match, TRBD2 (5 bases). Germline V lookup: CDR1 SQVTM, CDR2 ANQGSEA. The germline V and J ends were trimmed by 3 bases and 0 bases, with 24 bases remaining between them. The CDR3 extends over 19 amino acids. This CDR3 is CSVDLSQTSGNSSYNEQFF. As DNA, the CDR3 is TGCAGCGTTGACTTATCCCAAACTTCGGGAAATAGCTCCTACAATGAGCAGTTCTTC.

This clonotype was counted ten times or more. The chain is built from TRBV29-1 and TRBJ1-4; D unresolved. CDR3 length: 13 residues. Germline CDR1 reads SQVTM; CDR2 reads ANQGSEA. The V gene lost 0 bases and the J gene lost 5 bases, with 7 bases spanning the gap. CDR3 DNA: TGCAGCGTTGAAGAGGGGATGAATGAAAAACTGTTTTTT. Translation: CSVEEGMNEKLFF.

This clonotype was seen only a few times. Here the CDR3 reads CASSPRQGANQPQHF. CDR3 DNA: TGTGCCAGCAGCCCACGACAGGGGGCTAATCAGCCCCAGCATTTT. The chain carries TRBV7-8 and TRBJ1-5; 10 bases agree with TRBD1. V was clipped by 5 bases and J by 4 bases; unmatched bases: 5. Germline CDR1 SGHVS, CDR2 FQNEAQ. The CDR3 spans 15 residues.

This clonotype was seen at least ten times. The CDR3 is CSAKGGSEGYTF. The DNA for the CDR3 is TGCAGTGCTAAAGGGGGGTCGGAGGGCTACACCTTC. The chain employs TRBV20-1 and TRBJ1-2, with D possibly being TRBD1 (6 bases). The CDR3 length is 12 residues. CDR1 and CDR2 (germline): DFQATT, SNEGSKA (reference sequence). With 4 bases removed from V and 8 bases from J, the gap between germline ends came to 14 bases.

This clonotype was seen ten or more times. The chain links TRBV12-3 or TRBV12-4 to TRBJ1-5; no clear D. This CDR3 contains 16 residues. V gave up 5 bases and J gave up 2 bases, with 16 bases separating them. CDR3 region: CASSLSRGGGNQPQHF. CDR3 nucleotide sequence: TGTGCCAGCAGTCTCTCCCGAGGAGGAGGCAATCAGCCCCAGCATTTT.

The V and J genes are TRBV10-3 and TRBJ2-1; D call uncertain. V was cut by 4 bases and J by 6 bases, with 7 bases left in between. Germline V lookup: CDR1 ENHRY, CDR2 SYGVKD. The CDR3 is made up of 12 amino acids. In DNA form, the CDR3 reads TGTGCCATCAGTGTGGCGACCAATGAGCAGTTCTTC. Protein product: CAISVATNEQFF.

The rearrangement links TRBV20-1 to TRBJ1-1; no definite D call. Germline values: CDR1 DFQATT, CDR2 SNEGSKA (reference sequence). This CDR3 region has 12 residues. Trimming stripped 4 bases from V and 4 bases from J, with 10 bases between. CDR3 sequence reads: CSANRRVTEAFF. The CDR3 DNA reads as TGCAGTGCTAATCGAAGGGTCACTGAAGCTTTCTTT.

This clonotype was observed many times. The chain is built from TRBV3-1 and TRBJ2-7; 7 bases are shared with TRBD2. CDR1 LGHDT and CDR2 YNNKEL come from the germline V gene (reference sequence). CDR3 length: 15 residues. The V and J ends lost 0 bases and 3 bases, in that order; junction bases with no gene match: 5. DNA for the CDR3: TGTGCCAGCAGCCAAGATAGTAGCGGGTTCTACGAGCAGTACTTC. Amino acids: CASSQDSSGFYEQYF.

The sample holds many counts of this clonotype. This chain's CDR3 is CASSYSAGTDTQYF. The CDR3 DNA reads TGTGCCAGCAGTTACTCGGCAGGCACAGATACGCAGTATTTT. The chain has TRBV6-6 and TRBJ2-3; no firm D call. This CDR3 region has 14 residues. V was shortened by 0 bases and J by 1 base, with 5 bases between the two germline ends. Germline CDR1 and CDR2: MNHNY and SVGAGI (reference sequence).

This chain connects TRBV7-2 to TRBJ2-5; 8 bases fit TRBD2. J was trimmed by 1 base and V by 1 base; bases with no gene match: 5. Germline CDR1 reads SGHTA; CDR2 reads FQGNSA. The CDR3 runs to 16 residues. The CDR3 coding sequence is TGTGCCAGCAGCTTAGTAGGGGGGACTAGCCAAGAGACCCAGTACTTC. Translated, it gives CASSLVGGTSQETQYF.